The 32 T cell receptor beta chains below come from one sample, sequenced in a study of PD-1 blockade in classical Hodgkin lymphoma. Generated by immunoSEQ multiplex PCR, the TCRdb table keeps only in-frame clones and is missing some. The table records under 20,000 clones, approximately 68% of them present only once. The patients all showed relapse after autologous stem cell transplantation, while their brentuximab vedotin exposure varied. The specimen comprised peripheral blood mononuclear cells (PBMCs), sampled before the second cycle of nivolumab. The receptor set was obtained from a human donor with classical Hodgkin lymphoma.

J is TRBJ2-7 and V is TRBV27; 8 bases agree with TRBD1. V lost 5 bases to trimming and J lost 2 bases; unmatched junction nucleotides: 8. Germline V gene data show CDR1 as MNHEY and CDR2 as SMNVEV (reference sequence). CDR3 length: 15 amino acids. CDR3 in DNA: TGTGCCAGCAGTCTCGGACAGGGATGGGCCTACGAGCAGTACTTC. Amino acids: CASSLGQGWAYEQYF.

This clone was found once. The J gene is TRBJ2-7, the V gene TRBV7-2; no clear D gene. Trimming took 2 bases from V and 2 from J, leaving 19 bases between them. Per the germline V gene, CDR1 is SGHTA and CDR2 is FQGNSA. This CDR3 has 17 amino acids. In nucleotides, the CDR3 is TGTGCCAGCAGCTTACTTTCGGCAGGTCCTTGGCCCTACGAGCAGTACTTC. It yields the protein CASSLLSAGPWPYEQYF.

The CDR3 sequence: CASSLKGFLYYF. In nucleotides, the CDR3 is TGTGCCAGCAGCTTAAAAGGTTTCTTATATTACTTC. V is TRBV28 and J is TRBJ2-5; D not resolved. The ends were cut back, 6 bases at V and 14 bases at J, with 19 bases in the middle. CDR1 MDHEN and CDR2 SYDVKM come from the germline V gene. The CDR3 runs to 12 residues.

This rearrangement joins TRBV9 to TRBJ2-5; D is perhaps TRBD1 (6 bases). Looked up from germline, CDR1 is SGDLS and CDR2 is YYNGEE. Trimming removed 0 bases at V and 4 bases at J, with 13 bases between. The CDR3 consists of 15 residues. CDR3 loop: CASSVDTRDIETQYF. The CDR3 region has the DNA TGTGCCAGCAGCGTAGATACCCGGGACATAGAGACCCAGTACTTC.

The gene calls are TRBV7-8 and TRBJ2-1; 14 bases line up with TRBD2. V was clipped by 4 bases and J by 4 bases; unmatched bases: 3. From germline, CDR1 is SGHVS and CDR2 FQNEAQ. CDR3 length equals 16 residues. The CDR3: CASSWGLAGVYNEQFF. For the CDR3, the DNA is TGTGCCAGCAGCTGGGGACTAGCGGGAGTGTACAATGAGCAGTTCTTC.

The J gene is TRBJ2-7, the V gene TRBV28; 9 nucleotides agree with TRBD2. J gave up 7 bases and V 3 bases, and 16 bases lay outside the gene matches. Germline lookup yields CDR1 MDHEN and CDR2 SYDVKM. CDR3 length: 17 residues. CDR3 protein: CASSFGGGDTQMEEQYF. The CDR3 DNA follows: TGTGCCAGCAGTTTTGGCGGGGGGGACACACAGATGGAAGAGCAGTACTTC.

This clone is medium-sized by share. This rearrangement joins TRBV4-1 to TRBJ2-3; 9 positions match TRBD1. The CDR3 length is 18 residues. Germline V gives CDR1 MGHRA, CDR2 YSYEKL. The ends lost 4 bases at V and 0 bases at J; junction bases unmatched: 11. The CDR3 reads CASSPLHRTGASTDTQYF. Written as DNA, the CDR3 is TGCGCCAGCAGCCCCTTACACCGGACAGGGGCTAGCACAGATACGCAGTATTTT.

The chain joins TRBV7-8 to TRBJ2-1; D is unclear. CDR3 length: 12 residues. V dropped 1 base and J dropped 6 bases, with 4 bases sitting between them. CDR1 and CDR2 (germline): SGHVS, FQNEAQ. CDR3 nucleotide sequence: TGTGCCAGCAGCTTAGGCGTCAATGAGCAGTTCTTC. Amino acid sequence: CASSLGVNEQFF.

This clone has just a few counts. J is TRBJ2-5 and V is TRBV5-1; D gene ambiguous. CDR1 SGHRS and CDR2 YFSETQ come from the germline V gene. The V end lost 0 bases, the J end lost 2 bases, and 8 bases lay between the germline ends. The CDR3 totals 14 residues. The CDR3 protein is CASSLDGEQETQYF. The DNA for the CDR3 is TGCGCCAGCAGCTTGGACGGCGAACAAGAGACCCAGTACTTC.

This chain connects TRBV6-1 to TRBJ2-3; unclear D gene. V lost 6 bases to trimming and J lost 2 bases, with 9 bases between them. CDR1 is MNHNS, CDR2 SASEGT, per germline. The CDR3 extends over 13 amino acids. In DNA, the CDR3 is TGTGCCAGCAGATTCGGATCCACAGATACGCAGTATTTT. Residues: CASRFGSTDTQYF.

This clone was counted a few times. The chain employs TRBV11-2 and TRBJ2-7, with unresolved D. Trimming pared 0 bases from V and 6 bases from J, leaving 9 bases between. Per the germline V gene, CDR1 is SGHAT and CDR2 is FQNNGV. The CDR3 spans 13 residues. CDR3 sequence (DNA): TGTGCCAGCAGCTTAGAGCCCAGAGGCGAGCAGTACTTC. Amino acids: CASSLEPRGEQYF.

The chain has TRBV6-1 and TRBJ2-7; 7 bases align to TRBD1. The CDR3 length is 12 residues. With 6 bases clipped from V and 7 bases from J, the junction kept 6 bases outside the gene matches. The germline V gene has CDR1 MNHNS and CDR2 SASEGT. The CDR3 region is CASRTGQGEQYF. Here the CDR3 DNA reads TGTGCCAGCAGGACAGGGCAAGGTGAGCAGTACTTC.

This clone was detected a few times. V is TRBV19 and J is TRBJ2-3, with 14 bases aligning to TRBD2. V shed 2 bases and J 6 bases; nucleotides not matched to a gene: 7. The CDR3 extends over 17 amino acids. CDR1 and CDR2 (germline): LNHDA, SQIVND (reference sequence). The CDR3 DNA reads as TGTGCCAGTAGTATAACACCGGGACTAGCGGGAGAGGATACGCAGTATTTT. This encodes CASSITPGLAGEDTQYF.

V gene TRBV6-5 combines with J gene TRBJ2-1; D is possibly TRBD1 or TRBD2 (5 bases each). V dropped 2 bases and J dropped 9 bases, with 11 bases sitting between them. The CDR3 spans 13 residues. The germline V gene encodes CDR1 MNHEY and CDR2 SVGAGI. This CDR3 reads CASSYLGTPEQFF. The CDR3 region has the DNA TGTGCCAGCAGTTACCTCGGGACCCCTGAGCAGTTCTTC.

V is TRBV5-4 and J is TRBJ1-1, with D maybe TRBD1 (6 bases). Germline values: CDR1 SGHNT, CDR2 YYREEE (reference sequence). This CDR3 is 15 amino acids long. Trimming removed 4 bases from V and 1 base from J, with 14 bases in between. The CDR3 DNA reads as TGTGCCAGCAGCCCGAACCCGACAGGGAACACTGAAGCTTTCTTT. It specifies CASSPNPTGNTEAFF.

This clone was seen only a few times. The chain links TRBV21-1 to TRBJ1-5; the table assigns TRBD1, which was not confirmed against the DNA. TRBV21-1 is classified as a pseudogene. The CDR3 consists of 17 residues. CDR3 coding DNA: TGTGCCAGCAGTATTTCCCGGGACAAAGACAGCAATCAGCCCCAGCATTTT. Translated: CASSISRDKDSNQPQHF.

CDR3 sequence: CASSSLLPDLSYEQYF. Here the CDR3 DNA reads TGTGCCAGCAGTTCCTTACTGCCAGACCTCTCCTACGAGCAGTACTTC. The rearrangement links TRBV27 to TRBJ2-7; D gene unclear. This CDR3 is built from 16 residues. Per germline, CDR1 MNHEY and CDR2 SMNVEV (reference sequence). The ends were cut back, 4 bases at V and 0 bases at J, with 16 bases in the middle.

The rearrangement joins TRBV28 to TRBJ2-5; 11 bases agree with TRBD2. CDR1 and CDR2 from the germline V gene are MDHEN and SYDVKM. V lost 1 base, J lost 10 bases, and 14 bases stayed unmatched. The CDR3 runs to 17 residues. CDR3 residues: CASSLLLAGGVQEVQYF. Written as DNA, the CDR3 is TGTGCCAGCAGTTTATTGTTAGCGGGGGGGGTCCAAGAGGTCCAGTACTTC.

V usage is TRBV27 and J usage is TRBJ2-7, with 9 nucleotides matching TRBD2. Trimming at V came to 0 bases and at J to 1 base, leaving 4 bases not matched to a gene. The CDR3 has 16 amino acids. Germline assignment: CDR1 MNHEY and CDR2 SMNVEV (reference sequence). CDR3 in amino acids: CASSLSRSGSSYEQYF. The CDR3 DNA follows: TGTGCCAGCAGTTTATCTCGTAGCGGGAGTTCCTACGAGCAGTACTTC.

The J gene is TRBJ2-3, the V gene TRBV27; D gene ambiguous. V dropped 6 bases and J dropped 3 bases, with 10 bases sitting between them. Germline-derived CDR1 and CDR2 are MNHEY and SMNVEV (reference sequence). The CDR3 has 13 amino acids. The CDR3 DNA is TGTGCCAGCAGCTTTTACAGAACAGATACGCAGTATTTT. Protein: CASSFYRTDTQYF.

This rearrangement joins TRBV9 to TRBJ2-7; D unresolved. Per the germline V gene, CDR1 is SGDLS and CDR2 is YYNGEE. The CDR3 runs to 14 residues. The V end was cut by 4 bases, the J end by 6 bases, with 17 bases between. Here the CDR3 reads CASSLGRVSPEQYF. The DNA for the CDR3 is TGTGCCAGCAGCCTAGGACGGGTTTCTCCCGAGCAGTACTTC.

The chain links TRBV29-1 to TRBJ2-5; D is uncertain. The germline gives CDR1 SQVTM, CDR2 ANQGSEA. The V end was cut by 3 bases, the J end by 5 bases, with 10 bases between. The CDR3 sequence is 12 residues long. This CDR3 is CSVEQVSETQYF. CDR3 DNA: TGCAGCGTTGAGCAGGTTTCGGAGACCCAGTACTTC.

The CDR3 region has the DNA TGTGCCAGCAGTGGGACAGCTGCCTACGAGCAGTACTTC. This encodes CASSGTAAYEQYF. The rearrangement links TRBV2 to TRBJ2-7, with D tentatively TRBD1 (6 bases). The ends were cut back, 4 bases at V and 2 bases at J, with 9 bases in the middle. The CDR3 has 13 residues. Germline CDR1 and CDR2: SNHLY and FYNNEI.

The chain combines TRBV11-2 with TRBJ1-1, with D unclear. CDR1 and CDR2 (germline): SGHAT, FQNNGV. This CDR3 contains 11 residues. V lost 5 bases, J lost 10 bases, and 11 bases lay in between. In DNA form, the CDR3 reads TGTGCCAGCAGCGTCGGCGGGAGAGCTTTCTTT. Translated: CASSVGGRAFF.

The V gene is TRBV5-1, the J gene TRBJ2-1; 16 positions agree with TRBD2. In germline, CDR1 is SGHRS, CDR2 YFSETQ. CDR3 length: 18 amino acids. J gave up 2 bases and V 4 bases, and 6 bases lay outside the gene matches. Here the CDR3 reads CASSGGLAGGPTYNEQFF. CDR3 DNA: TGCGCCAGCAGCGGGGGACTAGCGGGAGGGCCCACCTACAATGAGCAGTTCTTC.

V gene TRBV5-6 combines with J gene TRBJ1-2, with a weak D call TRBD1 (6 bases). Trimming took 0 bases from V and 4 from J, leaving 13 bases between them. CDR1 SGHDT and CDR2 YYEEEE come from the germline V gene. CDR3 size: 15 residues. The CDR3 here is CASSLGTGQIYGYTF. The CDR3 nucleotides read TGTGCCAGCAGCTTGGGGACTGGACAGATCTATGGCTACACCTTC.

This rearrangement joins TRBV6-1 to TRBJ2-7, with D possibly being TRBD2 (5 bases). The CDR3 is made up of 14 amino acids. Germline CDR1 and CDR2: MNHNS and SASEGT. Trimming took off 7 bases at V and 2 bases at J, with 15 bases between the two ends. The CDR3 loop is CASTRTGGAYEQYF. In DNA, the CDR3 is TGTGCCAGCACCAGAACCGGAGGCGCCTACGAGCAGTACTTC.

This clone was seen only a few times. This sequence joins TRBV4-1 and TRBJ2-5, with 8 bases matching TRBD1. Germline assignment: CDR1 MGHRA and CDR2 YSYEKL. This CDR3 contains 14 residues. V lost 5 bases, J lost 4 bases, and 6 bases stayed unmatched. The CDR3, as DNA: TGCGCCAGCAGCTCGACAGGGGTGGGAGAGACCCAGTACTTC. This encodes CASSSTGVGETQYF.

J is TRBJ1-2 and V is TRBV19; D unclear. V lost 7 bases, J lost 4 bases, and 10 bases lay in between. This CDR3 is 12 amino acids long. Germline V gene lookup returns CDR1 LNHDA and CDR2 SQIVND (reference sequence). The CDR3 bases are TGTGCCAGTACTGCTATCGGCTATGGCTACACCTTC. It encodes CASTAIGYGYTF.

The chain combines TRBV2 with TRBJ1-4, with no clear D. This CDR3 has 14 amino acids. Trimming took off 5 bases at V and 15 bases at J, with 22 bases between the two ends. Germline V gives CDR1 SNHLY, CDR2 FYNNEI. The CDR3: CASSPLTSLARVFF. The CDR3 bases are TGTGCCAGCAGTCCGCTGACGAGCCTGGCGAGGGTGTTTTTT.

The chain joins TRBV7-9 to TRBJ1-1; TRBD1 matches at 8 bases. Germline trimming cut 10 bases from V and 3 bases from J; bases unmatched to any gene: 7. The CDR3 covers 13 residues. CDR1 is SEHNR, CDR2 FQNEAQ, per germline (reference sequence). The CDR3 DNA reads TGTGCCATCAGGGGGCGTGAGTACACTGAAGCTTTCTTT. Translating gives CAIRGREYTEAFF.

This clone showed up just a few times. The chain joins TRBV19 to TRBJ1-4; 9 nucleotides agree with TRBD1. The CDR3 is made up of 18 amino acids. Germline CDR1 reads LNHDA; CDR2 reads SQIVND (reference sequence). V shed 7 bases, J shed 0 bases, and the junction held 12 bases outside the gene matches. CDR3 residues: CASTPTDRGFATNEKLFF. Here the CDR3 DNA reads TGTGCCAGTACCCCAACGGACAGGGGCTTTGCAACTAATGAAAAACTGTTTTTT.